This TCR beta chain was found in a study of CD8+ T cells in alopecia areata. Whole-study context: Treated patients were given 5 to 10 mg oral tofacitinib twice daily.

Reverse transcribed after extraction, RNA yielded cDNA as the sequencing template. Here immunoSEQ multiplex PCR was the method, and the copy in TCRdb shows in-frame clones only, minus some. This table has 90,000 to 150,000 clones, 30% to 40% appearing once. This clone occurred once. The clonotype originates from a human donor with alopecia areata. Sequenced: CD4+ T cells sorted from blood.

The DNA of the CDR3 is TGTGCCAGCAGGACCTCCAACTCGGGGGGCGAGCAGTACTTC. This codes for CASRTSNSGGEQYF. V usage is TRBV6-6 and J usage is TRBJ2-7; 7 nucleotides align to TRBD2. Germline values: CDR1 MNHNY, CDR2 SVGAGI (reference sequence). Trimming took 6 bases from V and 6 from J; bases not matched to a gene: 11. The CDR3 extends over 14 amino acids.